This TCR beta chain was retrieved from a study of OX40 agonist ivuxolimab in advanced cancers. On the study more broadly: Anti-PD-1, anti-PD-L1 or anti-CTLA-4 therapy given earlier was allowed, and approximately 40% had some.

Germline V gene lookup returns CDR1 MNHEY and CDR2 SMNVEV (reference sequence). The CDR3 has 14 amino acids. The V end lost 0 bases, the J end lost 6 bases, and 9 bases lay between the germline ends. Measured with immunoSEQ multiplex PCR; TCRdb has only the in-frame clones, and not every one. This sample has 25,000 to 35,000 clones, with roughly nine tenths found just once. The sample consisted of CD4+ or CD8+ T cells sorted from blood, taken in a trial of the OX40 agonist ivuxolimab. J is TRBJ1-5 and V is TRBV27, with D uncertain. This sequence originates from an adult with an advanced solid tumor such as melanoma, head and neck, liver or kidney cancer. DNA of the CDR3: TGTGCCAGCAGTTTATCAGGCAACGGTCAGCCCCAGCATTTT. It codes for CASSLSGNGQPQHF.